The rows below give T cell receptor beta chains drawn from one sample of a study of blood T cell repertoires in COVID-19. Sequencing was performed with immunoSEQ multiplex PCR; in TCRdb, only in-frame clones are kept and a portion is missing. The sample contains around 100,000 clones, roughly 71% of which appear only once. Material for sequencing was peripheral blood. These receptors were taken from a man aged 80 or over with acute or convalescent COVID-19. The CDR3 runs from the conserved cysteine through the conserved F or W. Each record gives: J gene, D gene, V gene, clone size, CDR3 DNA, CDR3 protein. The D gene is left open where the match is weak. The size of a clone is reported for some rows only, either as once, few or many, or as a class for expanded clones.

TRBJ2-5,TRBD2,TRBV7-8,-,TGTGCCAGCAGCTTAGCCGGTGACGGGAGGGCGGAGACCCAGTACTTC,CASSLAGDGRAETQYF
TRBJ1-5,-,TRBV28,-,TGTGCCAGCAGTTTATCCCTCCGGGGTCCACCTAATCAGCCCCAGCATTTT,CASSLSLRGPPNQPQHF
TRBJ2-5,-,TRBV5-6,few,TGTGCCAGCAGCTCCTGGCAACAAGAGACCCAGTACTTC,CASSSWQQETQYF
TRBJ2-5,TRBD2,TRBV7-2,-,TGTGCCAGCAGCTTAGCGGGACTAGCGGAAGAGACCCAGTACTTC,CASSLAGLAEETQYF
TRBJ1-4,-,TRBV2,-,TGTGCCAGCAGTACCAGGGTACGGCTGTTTTTT,CASSTRVRLFF
TRBJ2-1,TRBD2,TRBV6-2/TRBV6-3,-,TGTGCCAGCAGTTACTACCCCAGCGGGAGCTCCTACAATGAGCAGTTCTTC,CASSYYPSGSSYNEQFF
TRBJ2-1,-,TRBV6-5,-,TGTGCCAGCACCTACGGGGATGAGCAGTTCTTC,CASTYGDEQFF
TRBJ2-7,TRBD2,TRBV7-2,once,TGTGCCAGCCGCAGCGGGACCCCCTACGAGCAGTACTTC,CASRSGTPYEQYF
TRBJ2-2,-,TRBV7-9,-,TGTGCCAGCAGCTTCGGGTCTGGGGAGCTGTTTTTT,CASSFGSGELFF
TRBJ2-2,-,TRBV6-6,-,TGTGCCAGCAGTGACCCAGGGTCCGGGGAGCTGTTTTTT,CASSDPGSGELFF
TRBJ2-1,TRBD2,TRBV19,-,TGTGCCAGTTGCTTAGCGGGAGGGCGAATCAATGAGCAGTTCTTC,CASCLAGGRINEQFF
TRBJ1-1,-,TRBV3-1/TRBV3-2,once,TGTGCCAGCACCCCGGGACTCCAGAACACTGAAGCTTTCTTT,CASTPGLQNTEAFF
TRBJ2-7,-,TRBV6-5,-,TGTGCCAGCAGTTACCCAACCGGGACTTCCTACGAGCAGTACTTC,CASSYPTGTSYEQYF
TRBJ2-7,TRBD1,TRBV27,-,TGTGCCAGCAGTTCAACAGGGGCAACCTACGAGCAGTACTTC,CASSSTGATYEQYF
TRBJ1-5,-,TRBV6-5,-,TGTGCCAGCGGCGGGGGGAATCAGCCCCAGCATTTT,CASGGGNQPQHF
TRBJ1-6,TRBD1,TRBV27,-,TGTGCCAGCAGTTCTGACAGGGTTGGGGCTTTGTCACCCCTCCACTTT,CASSSDRVGALSPLHF
TRBJ2-1,-,TRBV11-3,-,TGTGCCAGCAGCTTAGATGTAACTAGCTGGAATGAGCAGTTCTTC,CASSLDVTSWNEQFF
TRBJ1-2,-,TRBV28,-,TGTGCCAGCAGTCGTCCAGGGAAAGGCTACACCTTC,CASSRPGKGYTF
TRBJ2-5,-,TRBV11-2,-,TGTGCCAGCAGCTTCGAGGGAGGGGGAAAGACCCAGTACTTC,CASSFEGGGKTQYF
TRBJ2-3,-,TRBV3-1/TRBV3-2,-,TGTGCCAGCAGCCAAGTGGGGACTAGCACAGATACGCAGTATTTT,CASSQVGTSTDTQYF
TRBJ1-5,TRBD1,TRBV6-5,few,TGTGCCAGCAAACCGGGACAGGGGGCGGGACAGCCCCAGCATTTT,CASKPGQGAGQPQHF
TRBJ2-3,TRBD1,TRBV6-5,once,TGTGCCAGCAGGATAGGACAGGTCAGCACAGATACGCAGTATTTT,CASRIGQVSTDTQYF
TRBJ2-2,TRBD2,TRBV7-2,-,TGTGCCAGCAGCGTACTAGCGGGGGCTGAAGGGGAGCTGTTTTTT,CASSVLAGAEGELFF
TRBJ1-1,-,TRBV7-9,once,TGTGCCAGCAGCTTAGACCCCCGGGGCACTGAAGCTTTCTTT,CASSLDPRGTEAFF
TRBJ2-4,TRBD1,TRBV5-8,once,TGTGCCAGCAGCCAGGGACAGGGCGGCGGAAACATTCAGTACTTC,CASSQGQGGGNIQYF
TRBJ2-7,TRBD2,TRBV11-2,-,TGTGCCAGCACGATGGGACTTAGCGGGCTCTCCTACGAGCAGTACTTC,CASTMGLSGLSYEQYF
TRBJ1-2,-,TRBV28,few,TGTGCCAGCAGTTTCCAGGGCCCTAGTGGCTACACCTTC,CASSFQGPSGYTF
TRBJ2-5,TRBD2,TRBV5-1,-,TGCGCCAGTTCGGGACTAGCGGAAGAGACCCAGTACTTC,CASSGLAEETQYF
TRBJ2-6,TRBD1,TRBV10-3,-,TGTGCCATCAGAGCCGGGACAGGGGATTCTGGGGCCAACGTCCTGACTTTC,CAIRAGTGDSGANVLTF
TRBJ2-3,TRBD1,TRBV6-5,few,TGTGCCAGCAGTTACCGGGGACAGTCAGATACGCAGTATTTT,CASSYRGQSDTQYF
TRBJ2-1,TRBD2,TRBV6-2/TRBV6-3,few,TGTGCCAGCAGTCCGCCTAGACTAGCGGGAGCGAATAATGAGCAGTTCTTC,CASSPPRLAGANNEQFF
TRBJ2-7,TRBD1,TRBV27,-,TGTGCCAGCAGTTTACGAGGACAGGGTTCCTACGAGCAGTACTTC,CASSLRGQGSYEQYF
TRBJ1-4,-,TRBV10-3,-,TGTGCCATCAGTGAGTCGGTAGGGGAGGATGAAAAACTGTTTTTT,CAISESVGEDEKLFF
TRBJ2-6,TRBD1,TRBV7-9,-,TGTGCCAGCGGACAGGACTCTGGGGCCAACGTCCTGACTTTC,CASGQDSGANVLTF
TRBJ2-6,-,TRBV5-1,few,TGCGCCAGCGAGGTGATGGCTGGGGCCAACGTCCTGACTTTC,CASEVMAGANVLTF
TRBJ2-1,-,TRBV7-3,-,TGTGCCAGCAGCCAGAGCGGCTACAATGAGCAGTTCTTC,CASSQSGYNEQFF
TRBJ2-3,-,TRBV2,-,TGTGCCAGCAGCGGGGACTTCACAGATACGCAGTATTTT,CASSGDFTDTQYF
TRBJ2-7,-,TRBV11-2,-,TGTGCCAGCGTCGGGGTGAGAAACGAGCAGTACTTC,CASVGVRNEQYF
TRBJ2-2,TRBD1,TRBV5-6,-,TGTGCCAGCAGCTTGAGGGACAGGGCCACCGGGGAGCTGTTTTTT,CASSLRDRATGELFF
TRBJ1-5,-,TRBV6-2/TRBV6-3,-,TGTGCCAGCAGCCGATCACTCAGCAATCAGCCCCAGCATTTT,CASSRSLSNQPQHF
TRBJ2-7,-,TRBV7-9,-,TGTGCCAGCAGCTTAGCGGAGCACTACGAGCAGTACTTC,CASSLAEHYEQYF
TRBJ1-5,-,TRBV3-1/TRBV3-2,-,TGTGCCAGCAGCCAAGAGTCGGGTCAGCCCCAGCATTTT,CASSQESGQPQHF
TRBJ1-4,-,TRBV10-3,-,TGTGCCACAAGTGGGACACCCGATGAAAAACTGTTTTTT,CATSGTPDEKLFF
TRBJ2-3,-,TRBV4-3,-,TGCGCCAGCAGCCAAGACCGTGTACAGGCAGATACGCAGTATTTT,CASSQDRVQADTQYF
TRBJ2-3,-,TRBV11-3,-,TGTGCCAGCAGCCAAAGCGGAGATACGCAGTATTTT,CASSQSGDTQYF
TRBJ1-1,TRBD1,TRBV5-8,few,TGTGCCAGCAGCTTCCAGGGGGTGAACACTGAAGCTTTCTTT,CASSFQGVNTEAFF
TRBJ2-1,TRBD2,TRBV15,-,TGTGCCACCAGCAGAGATCCAGCGGGAGGGGATGAGCAGTTCTTC,CATSRDPAGGDEQFF
TRBJ2-1,-,TRBV5-1,few,TGCGCCAGCAGCTTGGCCACTGTCGACAATGAGCAGTTCTTC,CASSLATVDNEQFF
TRBJ1-4,-,TRBV11-3,-,TGTGCCAGCATACTCAGGGTGGCTGAAAAACTGTTTTTT,CASILRVAEKLFF
TRBJ2-1,TRBD2,TRBV30,-,TGTGCCTGGAGTGTACTAAGCGGGAGGGCTCATGAGCAGTTCTTC,CAWSVLSGRAHEQFF